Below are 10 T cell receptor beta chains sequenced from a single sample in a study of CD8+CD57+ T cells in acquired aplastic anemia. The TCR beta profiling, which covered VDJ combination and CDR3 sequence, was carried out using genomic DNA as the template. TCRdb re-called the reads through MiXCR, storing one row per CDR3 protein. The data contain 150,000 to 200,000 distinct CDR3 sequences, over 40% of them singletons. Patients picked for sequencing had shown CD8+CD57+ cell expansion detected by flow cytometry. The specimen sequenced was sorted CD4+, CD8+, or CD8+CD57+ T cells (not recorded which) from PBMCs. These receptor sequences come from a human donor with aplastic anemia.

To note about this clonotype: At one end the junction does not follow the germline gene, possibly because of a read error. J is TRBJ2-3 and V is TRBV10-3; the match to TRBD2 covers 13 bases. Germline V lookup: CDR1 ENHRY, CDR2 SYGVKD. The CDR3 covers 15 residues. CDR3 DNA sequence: TGTGCCAGCAGTTACGGACTAGCGGGAGTCGATACGCAGTATTTT. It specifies CASSYGLAGVDTQYF.

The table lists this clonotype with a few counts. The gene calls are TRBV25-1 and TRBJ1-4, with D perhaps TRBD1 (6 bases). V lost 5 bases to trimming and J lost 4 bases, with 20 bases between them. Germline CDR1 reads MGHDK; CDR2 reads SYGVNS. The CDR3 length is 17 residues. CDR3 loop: CASSFYGTIGSNEKLFF. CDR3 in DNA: TGTGCCAGCAGTTTCTACGGGACAATTGGAAGTAATGAAAAACTGTTTTTT.

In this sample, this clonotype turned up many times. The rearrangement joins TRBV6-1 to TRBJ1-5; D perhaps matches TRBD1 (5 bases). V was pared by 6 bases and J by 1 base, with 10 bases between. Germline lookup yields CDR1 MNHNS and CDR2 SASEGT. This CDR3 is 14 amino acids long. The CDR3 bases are TGTGCCAGCAGCCACGGACAAAGCAATCAGCCCCAGCATTTT. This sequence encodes CASSHGQSNQPQHF.

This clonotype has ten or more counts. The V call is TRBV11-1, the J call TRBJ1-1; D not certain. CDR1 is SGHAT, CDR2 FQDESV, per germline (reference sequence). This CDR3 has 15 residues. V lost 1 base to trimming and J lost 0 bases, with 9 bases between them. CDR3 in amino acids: CASSLGAVLNTEAFF. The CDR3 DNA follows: TGTGCCAGCAGCTTAGGGGCAGTCCTGAACACTGAAGCTTTCTTT.

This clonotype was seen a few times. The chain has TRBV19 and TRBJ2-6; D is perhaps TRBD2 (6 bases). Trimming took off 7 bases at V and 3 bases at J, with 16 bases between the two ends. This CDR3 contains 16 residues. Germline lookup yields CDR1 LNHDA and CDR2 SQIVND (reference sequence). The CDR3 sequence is CASMEGLNGGANVLTF. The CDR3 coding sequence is TGTGCCAGTATGGAGGGACTTAATGGTGGGGCCAACGTCCTGACTTTC.

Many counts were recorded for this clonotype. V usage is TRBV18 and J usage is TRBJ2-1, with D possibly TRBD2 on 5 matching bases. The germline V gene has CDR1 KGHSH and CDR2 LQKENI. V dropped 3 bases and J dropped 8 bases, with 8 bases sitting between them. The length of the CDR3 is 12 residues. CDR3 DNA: TGTGCCAGCTCACCGGAGAGGGATGAGCAGTTCTTC. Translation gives CASSPERDEQFF.

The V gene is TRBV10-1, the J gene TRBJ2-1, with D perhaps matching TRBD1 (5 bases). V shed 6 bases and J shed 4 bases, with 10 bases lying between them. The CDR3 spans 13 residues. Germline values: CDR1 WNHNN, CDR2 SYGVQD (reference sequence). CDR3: CASRGLDYNEQFF. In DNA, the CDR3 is TGCGCCAGCAGGGGGCTAGATTACAATGAGCAGTTCTTC.

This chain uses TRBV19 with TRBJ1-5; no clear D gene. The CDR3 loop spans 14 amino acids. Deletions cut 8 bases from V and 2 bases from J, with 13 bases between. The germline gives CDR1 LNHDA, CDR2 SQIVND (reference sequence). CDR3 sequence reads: CASAWELGNQPQHF. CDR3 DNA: TGTGCCAGTGCGTGGGAGTTGGGCAATCAGCCCCAGCATTTT. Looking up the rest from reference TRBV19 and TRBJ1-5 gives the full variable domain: DGGITQSPKYLFRKEGQNVTLSCEQNLNHDAMYWYRQDPGQGLRLIYYSQIVNDFQKGDIAEGYSVSREKKESFPLTVTSAQKNPTAFYLCASAWELGNQPQHFGDGTRLSIL.

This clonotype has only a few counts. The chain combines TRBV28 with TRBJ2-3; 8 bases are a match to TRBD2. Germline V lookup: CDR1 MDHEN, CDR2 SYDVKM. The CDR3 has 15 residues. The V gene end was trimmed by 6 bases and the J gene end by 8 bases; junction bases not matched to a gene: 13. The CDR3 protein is CASRGIAGSPVTQYF. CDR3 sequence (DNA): TGTGCCAGCAGGGGGATAGCGGGAAGTCCGGTTACGCAGTATTTT.

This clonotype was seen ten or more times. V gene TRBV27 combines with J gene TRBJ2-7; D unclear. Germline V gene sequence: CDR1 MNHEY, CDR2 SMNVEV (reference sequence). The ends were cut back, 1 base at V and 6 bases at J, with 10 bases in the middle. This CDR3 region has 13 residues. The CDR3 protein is CASSLFRGSEQYF. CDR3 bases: TGTGCCAGCAGTTTATTCCGTGGATCCGAGCAGTACTTC.